These 24 T cell receptor beta chains came from one sample sequenced in a study of OX40 agonist ivuxolimab in advanced cancers. Produced via immunoSEQ multiplex PCR; TCRdb's table is partial and in-frame only. The sample comprises roughly 80,000 clones, over 75% of which are singletons, and 0.66% rests with the top ten. This sample comprised CD4+ or CD8+ T cells sorted from blood, obtained in a trial of the OX40 agonist ivuxolimab. These receptors all stem from an adult with an advanced solid tumor such as melanoma, head and neck, liver or kidney cancer.

CDR3 amino acids: CASSHTAGSSHNSPLHF. In nucleotides, the CDR3 is TGTGCCAGCAGTCATACGGCGGGGTCTAGCCATAATTCACCCCTCCACTTT. This chain joins TRBV11-2 and TRBJ1-6; D gene uncertain. Germline V gives CDR1 SGHAT, CDR2 FQNNGV. The V gene lost 6 bases and the J gene lost 5 bases, with 20 bases spanning the gap. The CDR3 consists of 17 residues.

Comments on this clone: The same CDR3 arises from other DNA sequences in this sample as well. The rearrangement joins TRBV7-6 to TRBJ2-7, with a weak D call TRBD1 (5 bases). The CDR3 is 13 residues long. In germline, CDR1 is SGHVS, CDR2 FNYEAQ. V was clipped by 2 bases and J by 6 bases, with 11 bases between them. The CDR3 protein is CASSLTGQSEQYF. The CDR3 region has the DNA TGTGCCAGCAGCTTAACAGGACAAAGCGAGCAGTACTTC.

The chain joins TRBV5-4 to TRBJ1-1; D call uncertain. V lost 4 bases, J lost 0 bases, and 13 bases lay in between. The CDR3 has 15 amino acids. CDR1 and CDR2 (germline): SGHNT, YYREEE (reference sequence). CDR3 sequence (DNA): TGTGCCAGCAGCCCACAGACTGCCTTGAACACTGAAGCTTTCTTT. Protein product: CASSPQTALNTEAFF.

The gene calls are TRBV5-6 and TRBJ1-2; no definite D call. In germline, CDR1 is SGHDT, CDR2 YYEEEE. This CDR3 spans 11 amino acids. Trimming shortened V by 5 bases and J by 4 bases, and 6 bases separated the two germline ends. The CDR3 DNA follows: TGTGCCAGCAGTAGATCCTATGGCTACACCTTC. Translating gives CASSRSYGYTF.

The chain uses TRBV30 and TRBJ1-6; TRBD1 might be the D (6 bases). This CDR3 contains 13 residues. With 4 bases removed from V and 9 bases from J, the gap between germline ends came to 13 bases. Germline loops: CDR1 GTSNPN, CDR2 SVGIG (reference sequence). The CDR3 region has the DNA TGTGCCTGGACGGGGCAGGGGAGTTCACCCCTCCACTTT. Translated: CAWTGQGSSPLHF.

This clone was detected a few times. This chain links TRBV10-3 with TRBJ2-1; D not resolved. Trimming pared 2 bases from V and 5 bases from J, leaving 13 bases between. This CDR3 is built from 15 residues. Germline V gene data show CDR1 as ENHRY and CDR2 as SYGVKD. DNA of the CDR3: TGTGCCATCAGTGAGGGGCCGCCCTGGAACAATGAGCAGTTCTTC. Translation gives CAISEGPPWNNEQFF.

V usage is TRBV19 and J usage is TRBJ2-5; maybe TRBD1 (6 bases). Germline loops: CDR1 LNHDA, CDR2 SQIVND (reference sequence). This CDR3 has 14 residues. V was clipped by 2 bases and J by 0 bases, with 7 bases between them. The CDR3 coding sequence is TGTGCCAGTAGTATACGGGACAACCAAGAGACCCAGTACTTC. Its protein product is CASSIRDNQETQYF.

This sequence joins TRBV9 and TRBJ2-3, with a weak D call TRBD2 (5 bases). CDR1 is SGDLS and CDR2 is YYNGEE in the germline V gene. Trimming cost V 2 bases and J 4 bases, with 5 bases left between them. The CDR3 runs 12 residues. The CDR3 bases are TGTGCCAGCAGCGTGGAGGCAGATACGCAGTATTTT. It specifies CASSVEADTQYF.

The chain carries TRBV7-3 and TRBJ2-5; tentatively, D is TRBD2 (5 bases). V lost 5 bases and J 3 bases, leaving 16 bases between the germline ends. Germline CDR1 and CDR2: SGHTA and FQGTGA. The CDR3 consists of 15 residues. Written as DNA, the CDR3 is TGTGCCAGCAGCCCCGGGATAGTCACAGAAGAGACCCAGTACTTC. Amino acid sequence: CASSPGIVTEETQYF.

The V and J genes are TRBV2 and TRBJ2-3, with 10 bases lining up with TRBD1. The V segment lost 5 bases and the J segment 4 bases; nucleotides outside the gene matches: 3. The CDR3 totals 14 residues. Germline V gene data show CDR1 as SNHLY and CDR2 as FYNNEI. The CDR3 nucleotides are TGTGCCAGCAGTTTGACAGGGGGCGCAGATACGCAGTATTTT. Its protein is CASSLTGGADTQYF.

The rearrangement links TRBV29-1 to TRBJ2-1; 8 nucleotides agree with TRBD2. The CDR3 is 13 amino acids. CDR1 is SQVTM and CDR2 is ANQGSEA in the germline V gene. The CDR3 DNA is TGCAGTCTTAGCGGGATCTCCTACAATGAGCAGTTCTTC. This codes for CSLSGISYNEQFF.

The chain is built from TRBV19 and TRBJ1-5, with 7 bases fitting TRBD1. The CDR3 is made up of 16 amino acids. The germline gives CDR1 LNHDA, CDR2 SQIVND (reference sequence). Trimming cost V 7 bases and J 6 bases; bases outside gene matches: 15. The CDR3 reads CASKRQGNIPAQPQHF. The CDR3 DNA follows: TGTGCCAGTAAAAGACAGGGAAATATCCCTGCTCAGCCCCAGCATTTT.

The chain links TRBV6-5 to TRBJ2-3, with D unresolved. V was clipped by 6 bases and J by 5 bases, with 6 bases between them. The CDR3 is 11 residues long. Looked up from germline, CDR1 is MNHEY and CDR2 is SVGAGI. The CDR3 sequence: CASSFQDTQYF. The CDR3 DNA is TGTGCCAGCAGCTTCCAAGATACGCAGTATTTT.

This chain uses TRBV2 with TRBJ2-7, with 13 bases fitting TRBD2. Germline V lookup: CDR1 SNHLY, CDR2 FYNNEI. The CDR3 extends over 17 amino acids. Trimming cost V 2 bases and J 0 bases; bases outside gene matches: 4. CDR3 region: CASSEQGLAGSSYEQYF. Here the CDR3 DNA reads TGTGCCAGCAGTGAACAGGGACTAGCGGGGAGCTCCTACGAGCAGTACTTC.

The genes are TRBV5-1 and TRBJ1-6; D not certain. Germline assignment: CDR1 SGHRS and CDR2 YFSETQ. Trimming stripped 0 bases from V and 0 bases from J, with 4 bases between. The CDR3 is made up of 15 amino acids. CDR3 protein: CASSLAYSYNSPLHF. DNA of the CDR3: TGCGCCAGCAGCTTGGCCTACTCCTATAATTCACCCCTCCACTTT.

The chain has TRBV9 and TRBJ2-5; the D is unclear. The CDR3 runs 14 residues. From germline, CDR1 is SGDLS and CDR2 YYNGEE. V gave up 0 bases and J gave up 5 bases, with 11 bases separating them. CDR3 bases: TGTGCCAGCAGCGTAGGGGTCACGGCGGAGACCCAGTACTTC. Protein product: CASSVGVTAETQYF.

The V and J genes are TRBV30 and TRBJ1-2; TRBD1 is a possible D gene (5 bases). V was trimmed by 6 bases and J by 5 bases, leaving 10 bases between them. From germline, CDR1 is GTSNPN and CDR2 SVGIG (reference sequence). The CDR3 has 11 residues. CDR3 region: CACSPGYGYTF. The CDR3 region has the DNA TGTGCCTGCTCCCCAGGGTATGGCTACACCTTC.

V and J are TRBV27 and TRBJ2-7, with TRBD2 identical over 9 bases. CDR3 length: 13 amino acids. Germline V gene lookup returns CDR1 MNHEY and CDR2 SMNVEV (reference sequence). J lost 5 bases, V lost 4 bases, and 3 bases had no gene match. As DNA, the CDR3 is TGTGCCAGCAGTTGGCGGGAGGGTGACGAGCAGTACTTC. It encodes CASSWREGDEQYF.

This clone turned up a few times. The chain has TRBV19 and TRBJ1-4, with no clear D. Trimming left V 7 bases short and J 5 bases short, with 11 bases between. This CDR3 has 13 amino acids. The germline V gene has CDR1 LNHDA and CDR2 SQIVND (reference sequence). Here the CDR3 reads CASTQGQNEKLFF. CDR3 sequence (DNA): TGTGCCAGTACCCAAGGCCAAAATGAAAAACTGTTTTTT.

CDR3 loop: CASSPTWLSTGELFF. CDR3 DNA: TGTGCCAGCAGCCCGACTTGGTTGTCCACCGGGGAGCTGTTTTTT. This sequence joins TRBV7-9 and TRBJ2-2, with D uncertain. Germline V gene lookup returns CDR1 SEHNR and CDR2 FQNEAQ (reference sequence). The CDR3 has 15 residues. The ends were cut back, 5 bases at V and 4 bases at J, with 14 bases in the middle.

This chain joins TRBV6-1 and TRBJ2-7; TRBD1 matches at 7 bases. The CDR3 is 17 residues long. Unmatched junction bases numbered 14, after V lost 0 bases and J lost 6 bases. The germline CDR1 and CDR2 sequences are MNHNS and SASEGT. CDR3 coding DNA: TGTGCCAGCAGTGAAGCCGGCAGGAGGCCTTCAGGGGGCGAGCAGTACTTC. This translates into CASSEAGRRPSGGEQYF.

The chain has TRBV7-2 and TRBJ2-3; no clear D. This CDR3 has 16 residues. Trimming took off 5 bases at V and 0 bases at J, with 15 bases between the two ends. The germline V gene has CDR1 SGHTA and CDR2 FQGNSA. CDR3 in amino acids: CASSPPKGNSTDTQYF. CDR3 in DNA: TGTGCCAGCAGCCCCCCGAAAGGAAATAGCACAGATACGCAGTATTTT. Complete variable domain (other parts from reference TRBV7-2 and TRBJ2-3): GAGVSQSPSNKVTEKGKDVELRCDPISGHTALYWYRQSLGQGLEFLIYFQGNSAPDKSGLPSDRFSAERTGGSVSTLTIQRTQQEDSAVYLCASSPPKGNSTDTQYFGPGTRLTVL.

A single count supports this clone. The chain joins TRBV19 to TRBJ2-3; D remains unclear. Germline values: CDR1 LNHDA, CDR2 SQIVND (reference sequence). The CDR3 has 16 amino acids. V lost 6 bases and J lost 1, with 17 bases in between. CDR3 sequence: CASRALDGRGTDTQYF. For the CDR3, the DNA is TGTGCCAGTAGGGCCCTCGACGGACGGGGCACAGATACGCAGTATTTT.

Note on this clone: Other nucleotide sequences from this sample produce the same CDR3. The rearrangement uses TRBV7-2 and TRBJ2-7; TRBD2 is a possible D gene (5 bases). CDR3 length: 14 amino acids. V lost 1 base, J lost 3 bases, and 10 bases lay in between. Germline lookup yields CDR1 SGHTA and CDR2 FQGNSA. CDR3 loop: CASSLGLAGYEQYF. The CDR3 nucleotides read TGTGCCAGCAGCTTAGGGCTAGCTGGCTACGAGCAGTACTTC.